The rows below give T cell receptor beta chains drawn from one sample of a study of regulatory T cells in long-lasting Graves disease. TCRdb recomputed calls from the multiplex PCR reads with MiXCR, one row per CDR3 protein. The data contain hundreds of thousands of distinct CDR3 sequences, less than 20% of them seen just once; the ten biggest clones take up under 20%. These data were also reused for a study on T cells in Graves' hyperthyroidism and ophthalmopathy.

Source: peripheral blood mononuclear cells (PBMCs), taken at new diagnosis, from a patient treated with antithyroid drugs. These TCRs come from a woman in her 30s with Graves disease. Both conserved end residues are part of each CDR3. A D gene is named only where the DNA matches it firmly. Not all rows give a size; the values are once, few, many and, for expanded clones, a class.

j_call | v_call | d_call | clone_size | cdr3_aa | cdr3_nt
TRBJ2-5 | TRBV7-8 | NA | NA | CASSPKSRGFKETQYF | TGTGCCAGCAGCCCTAAATCCCGGGGGTTCAAAGAGACCCAGTACTTC
TRBJ2-1 | TRBV7-2 | NA | NA | CASSSRTDNEQFF | TGTGCCAGCAGCTCCCGCACCGACAATGAGCAGTTCTTC
TRBJ2-6 | TRBV5-6 | NA | NA | CASSHAIGANVLTF | TGTGCCAGCAGCCACGCAATTGGGGCCAACGTCCTGACTTTC
TRBJ1-5 | TRBV5-6 | NA | NA | CASSSGGKPQHF | TGTGCCAGCAGCTCCGGGGGGAAGCCCCAGCATTTT
TRBJ2-5 | TRBV11-3 | NA | few | CASSSIGGETQYF | TGTGCCAGCAGCTCGATTGGTGGAGAGACCCAGTACTTC
TRBJ2-1 | TRBV24-1 | NA | many | CAPTVGGNYNEQFF | TGTGCCCCGACGGTAGGGGGGAATTACAATGAGCAGTTCTTC
TRBJ2-7 | TRBV30 | NA | NA | CAWSVSLTGNPYEQYF | TGTGCCTGGAGTGTAAGTCTGACCGGGAACCCCTACGAGCAGTACTTC
TRBJ2-7 | TRBV12-5 | NA | NA | CASGQPRGGGLNEQYF | TGTGCTAGTGGTCAACCCCGGGGAGGGGGCCTAAACGAGCAGTACTTC
TRBJ2-3 | TRBV11-3 | TRBD1 | NA | CASSGRDRGQGLTDTQYF | TGTGCCAGCAGCGGCCGGGACAGGGGCCAGGGGCTCACAGATACGCAGTATTTT
TRBJ1-1 | TRBV19 | NA | many | CASSIAMNTEAFF | TGTGCCAGTAGTATAGCGATGAACACTGAAGCTTTCTTT
TRBJ2-7 | TRBV20-1 | TRBD2 | NA | CSAREGLGEQYF | TGCAGTGCCCGGGAGGGCCTGGGCGAGCAGTACTTC
TRBJ1-5 | TRBV18 | NA | few | CASSPLAGQPYSNQPQHF | TGTGCCAGCTCACCACTGGCAGGACAGCCTTATAGCAATCAGCCCCAGCATTTT
TRBJ2-1 | TRBV29-1 | TRBD2 | many | CSVEVLGGSVNEQFF | TGCAGCGTTGAAGTATTGGGCGGGAGTGTAAATGAGCAGTTCTTC